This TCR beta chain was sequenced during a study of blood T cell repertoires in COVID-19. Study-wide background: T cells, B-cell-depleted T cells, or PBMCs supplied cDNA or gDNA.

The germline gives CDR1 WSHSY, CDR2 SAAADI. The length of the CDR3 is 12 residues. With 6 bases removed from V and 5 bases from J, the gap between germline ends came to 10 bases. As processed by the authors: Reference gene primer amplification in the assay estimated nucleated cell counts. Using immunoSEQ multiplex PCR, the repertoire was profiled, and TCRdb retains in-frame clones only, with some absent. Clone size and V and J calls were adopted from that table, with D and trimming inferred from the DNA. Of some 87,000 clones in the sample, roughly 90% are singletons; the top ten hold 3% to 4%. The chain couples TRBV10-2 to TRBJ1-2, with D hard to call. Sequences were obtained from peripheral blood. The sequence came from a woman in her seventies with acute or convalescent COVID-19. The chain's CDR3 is CASSPVVYGYTF. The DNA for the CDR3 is TGCGCCAGCAGCCCCGTCGTTTATGGCTACACCTTC.